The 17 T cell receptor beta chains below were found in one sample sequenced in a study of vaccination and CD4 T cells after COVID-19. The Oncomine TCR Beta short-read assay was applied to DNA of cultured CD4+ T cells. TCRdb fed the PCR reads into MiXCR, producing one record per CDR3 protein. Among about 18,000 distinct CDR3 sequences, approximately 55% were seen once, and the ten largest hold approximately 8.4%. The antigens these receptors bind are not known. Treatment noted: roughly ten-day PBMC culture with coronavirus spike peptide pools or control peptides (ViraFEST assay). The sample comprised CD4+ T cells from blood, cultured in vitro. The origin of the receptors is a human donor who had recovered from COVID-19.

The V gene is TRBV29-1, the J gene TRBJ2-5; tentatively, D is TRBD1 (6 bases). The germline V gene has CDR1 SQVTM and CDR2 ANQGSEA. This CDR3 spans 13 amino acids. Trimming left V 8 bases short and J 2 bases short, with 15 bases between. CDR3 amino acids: CSLNRDTQETQYF. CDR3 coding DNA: TGCAGCTTAAACCGGGACACTCAAGAGACCCAGTACTTC.

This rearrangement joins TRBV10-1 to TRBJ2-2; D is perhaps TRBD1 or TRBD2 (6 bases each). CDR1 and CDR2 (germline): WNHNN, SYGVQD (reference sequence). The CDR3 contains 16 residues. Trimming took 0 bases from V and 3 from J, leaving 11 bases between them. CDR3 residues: CASSESKGGDTGELFF. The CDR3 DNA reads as TGCGCCAGCAGTGAGTCAAAGGGGGGAGACACCGGGGAGCTGTTTTTT.

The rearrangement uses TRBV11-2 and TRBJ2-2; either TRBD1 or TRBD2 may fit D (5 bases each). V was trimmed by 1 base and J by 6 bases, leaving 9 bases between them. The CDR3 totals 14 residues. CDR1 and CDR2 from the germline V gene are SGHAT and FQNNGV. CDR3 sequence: CASSLGGASGELFF. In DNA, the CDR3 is TGTGCCAGCAGCTTAGGAGGGGCTTCCGGGGAGCTGTTTTTT. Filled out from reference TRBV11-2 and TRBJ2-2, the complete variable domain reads EAGVAQSPRYKIIEKRQSVAFWCNPISGHATLYWYQQILGQGPKLLIQFQNNGVVDDSQLPKDRFSAERLKGVDSTLKIQPAKLEDSAVYLCASSLGGASGELFFGEGSRLTVL.

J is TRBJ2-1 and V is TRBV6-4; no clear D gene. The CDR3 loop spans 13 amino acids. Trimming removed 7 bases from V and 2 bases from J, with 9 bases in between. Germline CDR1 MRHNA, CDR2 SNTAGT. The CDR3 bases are TGTGCCAGCATGCTGGCCCCCTACAATGAGCAGTTCTTC. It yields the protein CASMLAPYNEQFF.

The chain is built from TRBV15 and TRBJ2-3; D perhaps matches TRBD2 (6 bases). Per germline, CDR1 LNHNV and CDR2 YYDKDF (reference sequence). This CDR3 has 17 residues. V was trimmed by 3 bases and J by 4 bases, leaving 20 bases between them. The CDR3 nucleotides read TGTGCCACCAGCAGTCCCGGCATGGCCGGGGGTGCAGATACGCAGTATTTT. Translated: CATSSPGMAGGADTQYF. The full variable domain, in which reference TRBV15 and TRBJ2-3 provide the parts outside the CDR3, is DAMVIQNPRYQVTQFGKPVTLSCSQTLNHNVMYWYQQKSSQAPKLLFHYYDKDFNNEADTPDNFQSRRPNTSFCFLDIRSPGLGDTAMYLCATSSPGMAGGADTQYFGPGTRLTVL.

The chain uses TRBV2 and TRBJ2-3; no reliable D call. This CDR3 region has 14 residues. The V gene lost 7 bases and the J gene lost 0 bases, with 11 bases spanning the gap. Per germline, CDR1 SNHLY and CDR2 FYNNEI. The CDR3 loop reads CASNRVSSTDTQYF. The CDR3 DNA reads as TGTGCCAGCAATCGGGTCTCTAGCACAGATACGCAGTATTTT.

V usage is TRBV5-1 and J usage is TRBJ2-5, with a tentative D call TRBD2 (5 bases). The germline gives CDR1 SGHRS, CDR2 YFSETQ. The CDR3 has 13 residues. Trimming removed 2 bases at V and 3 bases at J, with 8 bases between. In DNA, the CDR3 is TGCGCCAGCAGCTTCCCCGGGGAAGAGACCCAGTACTTC. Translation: CASSFPGEETQYF.

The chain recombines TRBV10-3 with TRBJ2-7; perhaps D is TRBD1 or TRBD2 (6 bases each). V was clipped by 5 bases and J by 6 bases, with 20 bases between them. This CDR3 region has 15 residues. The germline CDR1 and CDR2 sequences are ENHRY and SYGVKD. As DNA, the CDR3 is TGTGCCATCAGTAATACGGACAAGGGGGGCGTCGAGCAGTACTTC. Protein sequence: CAISNTDKGGVEQYF.

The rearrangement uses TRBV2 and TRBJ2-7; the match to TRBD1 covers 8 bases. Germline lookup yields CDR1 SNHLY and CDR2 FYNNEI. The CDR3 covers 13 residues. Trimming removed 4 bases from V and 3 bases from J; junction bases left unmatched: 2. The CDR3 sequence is CASSGQGNYEQYF. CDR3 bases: TGTGCCAGCAGTGGACAGGGGAACTACGAGCAGTACTTC.

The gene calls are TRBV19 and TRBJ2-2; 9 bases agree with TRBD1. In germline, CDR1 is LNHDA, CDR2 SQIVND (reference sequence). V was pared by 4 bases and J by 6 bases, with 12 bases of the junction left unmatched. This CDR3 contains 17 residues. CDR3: CASSRGTGNRKAGELFF. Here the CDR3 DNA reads TGTGCCAGTAGTAGGGGGACAGGGAACCGTAAAGCCGGGGAGCTGTTTTTT.

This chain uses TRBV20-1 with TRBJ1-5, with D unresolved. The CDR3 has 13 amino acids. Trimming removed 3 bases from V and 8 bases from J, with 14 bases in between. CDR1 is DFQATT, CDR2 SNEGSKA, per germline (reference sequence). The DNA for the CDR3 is TGCAGTGCTAGTTTCGGGCCCGGGAAGCCCCAGCATTTT. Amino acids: CSASFGPGKPQHF.

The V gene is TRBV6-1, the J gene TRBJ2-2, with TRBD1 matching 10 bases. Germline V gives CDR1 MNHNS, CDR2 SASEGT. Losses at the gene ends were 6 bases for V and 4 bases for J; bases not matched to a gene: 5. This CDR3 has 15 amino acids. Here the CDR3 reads CASRAGTGATGELFF. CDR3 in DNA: TGTGCCAGCAGGGCCGGGACAGGGGCCACCGGGGAGCTGTTTTTT.

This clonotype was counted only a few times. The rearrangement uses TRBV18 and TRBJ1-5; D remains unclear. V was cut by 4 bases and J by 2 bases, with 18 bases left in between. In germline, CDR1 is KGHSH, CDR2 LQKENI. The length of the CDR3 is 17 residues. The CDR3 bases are TGTGCCAGCTCACTTACCAGGCCATTTGACGGCAATCAGCCCCAGCATTTT. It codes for CASSLTRPFDGNQPQHF.

The CDR3 nucleotides read TGTGCCAGCAGTTGGGAAGGGATTGGGTATGGCTACACCTTC. This sequence encodes CASSWEGIGYGYTF. The chain links TRBV25-1 to TRBJ1-2; D is unclear. The CDR3 spans 14 residues. Trimming shortened V by 5 bases and J by 5 bases, and 15 bases separated the two germline ends. Germline assignment: CDR1 MGHDK and CDR2 SYGVNS.

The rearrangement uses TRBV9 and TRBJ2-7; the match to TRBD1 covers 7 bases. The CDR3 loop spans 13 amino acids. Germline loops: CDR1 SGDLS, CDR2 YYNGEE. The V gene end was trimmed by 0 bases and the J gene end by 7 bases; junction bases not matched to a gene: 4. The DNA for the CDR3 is TGTGCCAGCAGCGTAGAGGGGGCAGGAGAGCAGTACTTC. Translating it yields CASSVEGAGEQYF.

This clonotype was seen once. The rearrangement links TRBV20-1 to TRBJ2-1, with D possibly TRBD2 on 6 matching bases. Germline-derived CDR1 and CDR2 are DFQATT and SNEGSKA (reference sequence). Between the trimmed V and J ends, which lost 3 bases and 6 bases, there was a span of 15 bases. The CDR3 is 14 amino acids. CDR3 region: CSASDYPGVNEQFF. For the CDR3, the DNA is TGCAGTGCTAGTGACTACCCGGGAGTCAATGAGCAGTTCTTC.

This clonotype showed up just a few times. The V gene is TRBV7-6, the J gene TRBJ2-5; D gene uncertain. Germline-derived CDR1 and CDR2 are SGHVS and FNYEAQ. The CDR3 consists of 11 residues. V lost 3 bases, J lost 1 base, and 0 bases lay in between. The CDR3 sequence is CASSFQETQYF. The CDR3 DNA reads TGTGCCAGCAGCTTCCAAGAGACCCAGTACTTC. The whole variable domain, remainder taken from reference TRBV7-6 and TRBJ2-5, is GAGVSQSPRYKVTKRGQDVALRCDPISGHVSLYWYRQALGQGPEFLTYFNYEAQQDKSGLPNDRFSAERPEGSISTLTIQRTEQRDSAMYRCASSFQETQYFGPGTRLLVL.